Below are 12 T cell receptor beta chains sequenced from a single sample in a study of T cells in Graves' hyperthyroidism and ophthalmopathy. Researchers amplified the TCR beta CDR3 regions from RNA transcripts. The TCR CDR3 first-round RT-PCR relied on the HTBI primer set. TCRdb re-called the multiplex PCR reads through MiXCR, storing one row per CDR3 protein. The sample records hundreds of thousands of distinct CDR3 sequences, over 15% being singletons. Sequencing was performed on blood. The receptor set was obtained from a woman in her late teens or twenties with Graves' ophthalmopathy.

This clonotype has ten or more counts. This rearrangement joins TRBV4-1 to TRBJ2-5; 14 nucleotides line up with TRBD2. The CDR3 totals 16 residues. J lost 5 bases, V lost 4 bases, and 6 bases had no gene match. CDR1 is MGHRA and CDR2 is YSYEKL in the germline V gene. The CDR3 loop is CASSPGLAGVGETQYF. CDR3 nucleotides: TGCGCCAGCAGCCCGGGACTAGCGGGAGTAGGGGAGACCCAGTACTTC.

This clonotype showed up many times. The V and J genes are TRBV6-6 and TRBJ2-4, with 12 bases matching TRBD2. CDR3 length: 18 amino acids. The J segment lost 1 base and the V segment lost 2 bases, leaving 6 bases of the junction unmatched. Germline assignment: CDR1 MNHNY and CDR2 SVGAGI (reference sequence). The CDR3: CASSYGASGGGAKNIQYF. CDR3 bases: TGTGCCAGCAGTTACGGGGCTAGCGGGGGGGGGGCCAAAAACATTCAGTACTTC.

This clonotype was counted many times. The CDR3: CASSPPSSGGFHEQYF. The CDR3 DNA reads as TGTGCCAGCTCACCGCCTTCTAGCGGGGGATTCCACGAGCAGTACTTC. The genes are TRBV18 and TRBJ2-7, with 10 bases identical to TRBD2. Trimming removed 3 bases from V and 5 bases from J; junction bases left unmatched: 10. The CDR3 spans 16 residues. Germline-derived CDR1 and CDR2 are KGHSH and LQKENI.

This chain joins TRBV6-2 or TRBV6-3 and TRBJ1-5, with 11 bases matching TRBD1. Germline V gene data show CDR1 as MNHEY and CDR2 as SVGEGT. The junction had 2 bases not matched to a gene; V was cut back by 5 bases and J by 5 bases. The CDR3 length is 14 residues. CDR3 in amino acids: CASSPDRGHQPQHF. The CDR3 DNA reads as TGTGCCAGCAGTCCGGACAGGGGGCATCAGCCCCAGCATTTT.

The table lists this clonotype with a few counts. This chain uses TRBV15 with TRBJ2-5; either TRBD1 or TRBD2 may fit D (7 bases each). The CDR3 consists of 15 residues. Germline-derived CDR1 and CDR2 are LNHNV and YYDKDF (reference sequence). Trimming took off 5 bases at V and 4 bases at J, with 17 bases between the two ends. The CDR3 region is CATSGPTGEGETQYF. The CDR3 DNA follows: TGTGCCACCAGCGGACCAACAGGGGAGGGAGAGACCCAGTACTTC.

This clonotype was observed a handful of times. The rearrangement uses TRBV4-1 and TRBJ1-2; a weak D match, TRBD1 (5 bases). The CDR3 is made up of 17 amino acids. Trimming stripped 3 bases from V and 1 base from J, with 18 bases between. The germline gives CDR1 MGHRA, CDR2 YSYEKL. Here the CDR3 DNA reads TGCGCCAGCAGCCATCGACATGGGGACCCCCTTAACTATGGCTACACCTTC. Translation: CASSHRHGDPLNYGYTF.

The sample holds many counts of this clonotype. The chain uses TRBV28 and TRBJ2-7; TRBD1 might be the D (6 bases). Germline CDR1 MDHEN, CDR2 SYDVKM. The ends were cut back, 5 bases at V and 5 bases at J, with 13 bases in the middle. The CDR3 contains 13 residues. The CDR3 nucleotides read TGTGCCAGCAGTACAGGGTTTGGGGACGAGCAGTACTTC. The encoded protein is CASSTGFGDEQYF.

In this sample, this clonotype turned up many times. The chain carries TRBV20-1 and TRBJ1-4; D not certain. Trimming took 2 bases from V and 0 from J, leaving 4 bases between them. The CDR3 contains 13 residues. CDR1 and CDR2 (germline): DFQATT, SNEGSKA (reference sequence). CDR3 nucleotides: TGCAGTGCTAGACATGCAACTAATGAAAAACTGTTTTTT. It translates to CSARHATNEKLFF.

This chain joins TRBV30 and TRBJ1-1; D gene ambiguous. This CDR3 contains 13 residues. Germline-derived CDR1 and CDR2 are GTSNPN and SVGIG (reference sequence). Trimming cost V 3 bases and J 1 base, with 9 bases left between them. The CDR3 region has the DNA TGTGCCTGGAGGTCAGGAGCGAACACTGAAGCTTTCTTT. As protein: CAWRSGANTEAFF.

This clonotype was recorded many times. V usage is TRBV7-9 and J usage is TRBJ1-1; D uncertain. The length of the CDR3 is 14 residues. The ends were cut back, 5 bases at V and 1 base at J, with 11 bases in the middle. The germline V gene has CDR1 SEHNR and CDR2 FQNEAQ (reference sequence). CDR3 in amino acids: CASSPFSGNTEAFF. DNA of the CDR3: TGTGCCAGCAGCCCGTTTTCTGGGAACACTGAAGCTTTCTTT.

This clonotype occurred many times. This sequence joins TRBV5-1 and TRBJ1-5; D is undetermined. The germline V gene has CDR1 SGHRS and CDR2 YFSETQ. V shed 0 bases and J shed 5 bases, with 9 bases lying between them. The CDR3 has 14 residues. For the CDR3, the DNA is TGCGCCAGCAGCTTGGCGGCAGGCCATCAGCCCCAGCATTTT. Protein: CASSLAAGHQPQHF.

This clonotype was counted between two and nine times. The chain uses TRBV5-5 and TRBJ2-2; D unclear. Germline V gives CDR1 SGHKS, CDR2 YYEKEE (reference sequence). The CDR3 is 14 residues long. The V end was cut by 3 bases, the J end by 2 bases, with 8 bases between. For the CDR3, the DNA is TGTGCCAGCAGCTCCGCGAGCAACACCGGGGAGCTGTTTTTT. Protein sequence: CASSSASNTGELFF.